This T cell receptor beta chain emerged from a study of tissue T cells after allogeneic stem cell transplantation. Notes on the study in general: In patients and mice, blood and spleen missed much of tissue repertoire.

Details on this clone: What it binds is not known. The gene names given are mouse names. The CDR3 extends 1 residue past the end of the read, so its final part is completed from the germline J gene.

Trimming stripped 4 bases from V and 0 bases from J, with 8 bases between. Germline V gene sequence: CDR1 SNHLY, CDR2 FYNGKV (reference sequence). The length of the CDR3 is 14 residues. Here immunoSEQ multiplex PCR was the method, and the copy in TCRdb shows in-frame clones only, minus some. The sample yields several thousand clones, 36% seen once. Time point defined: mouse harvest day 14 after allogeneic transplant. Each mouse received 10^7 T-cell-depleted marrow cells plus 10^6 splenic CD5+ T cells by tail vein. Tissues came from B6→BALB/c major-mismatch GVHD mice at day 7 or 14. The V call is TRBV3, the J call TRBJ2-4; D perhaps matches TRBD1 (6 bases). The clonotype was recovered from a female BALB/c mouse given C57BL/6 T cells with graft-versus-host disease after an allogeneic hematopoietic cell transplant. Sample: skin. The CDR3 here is CASSSTGSQNTLYF. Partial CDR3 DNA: TGTGCCAGCAGCTCCACAGGGAGTCAAAACACCTTGTAC.